This T cell receptor (beta chain) was captured in a study of CD8 T cells in ankylosing spondylitis. Study-wide results and limits: The disease-linked clones had a CD8+ phenotype and low blood frequencies. Apparently characteristic of ankylosing spondylitis blood was a TCR beta motif (roughly eight highly homologous variants).

Each CDR3 protein gets one entry after TCRdb re-called the 5' RACE reads with MiXCR. The sample shows about 750,000 distinct CDR3 sequences, over 15% of them seen only once. In this sample, this clonotype turned up a few times. Its cognate antigen is unknown. Germline V lookup: CDR1 MDHEN, CDR2 SYDVKM. The CDR3 sequence is 18 residues long. V gave up 2 bases and J gave up 2 bases, with 21 bases separating them. V is TRBV28 and J is TRBJ2-5; D possibly matches TRBD1 or TRBD2 (5 bases each). Sample: blood, either unsorted or a sorted T cell fraction (not recorded which). The sequence came from a male donor with ankylosing spondylitis. The CDR3 DNA reads TGTGCCAGCAGTTTAATAGGCCCGAGTCAGGGAGATCAAGAGACCCAGTACTTC. It yields the protein CASSLIGPSQGDQETQYF.